One T cell receptor beta chain is described in this entry. Its target is not known. From the reads, TCRdb called clonotypes with MiXCR, one entry per CDR3 protein. The data hold 230,000 or so distinct CDR3 sequences, with about 18% observed a single time. This specimen comes from a study of T cell repertoires in cytomegalovirus infection. General study points: Clonotypes of TCR beta that were HLA-C-restricted and CMV-specific dominated the ex vivo response.

Per the germline V gene, CDR1 is MNHEY and CDR2 is SVGAGI. The CDR3 is 14 amino acids. V lost 6 bases to trimming and J lost 6 bases; unmatched junction nucleotides: 10. This chain links TRBV6-5 with TRBJ1-1; 7 bases line up with TRBD1. The specimen was CD8+ T cells from PBMCs. The receptor's source is a human donor in good health (CMV status not recorded). Some clones in this sample may be carry-over from other donors' samples. The CDR3 DNA reads as TGTGCCAGCAGCTGGGACAGACCAGACTCTGAAGCTTTCTTT. Translating it yields CASSWDRPDSEAFF.